This T cell receptor (beta chain) is drawn from a study of T cell changes during pregnancy in multiple sclerosis. Repertoires were generated with immunoSEQ multiplex PCR, while TCRdb's copy carries only in-frame clones and drops some. The top ten hold approximately 17% of the sample, which has 15,000 to 19,000 clones, roughly four fifths seen once. Trimming cost V 10 bases and J 7 bases; bases outside gene matches: 13. The germline V gene has CDR1 MRHNA and CDR2 SNTAGT. The CDR3 is 14 residues long. The material was CD8+ T cells from peripheral blood mononuclear cells, obtained after pregnancy. This sequence joins TRBV6-4 and TRBJ1-2; 9 nucleotides line up with TRBD1. This TCR came from a female donor in good health, enrolled as a control in a pregnancy study. The DNA of the CDR3 is TGTGCCACCTTTAACGGGACAGGGACGGGTGGCTACACCTTC. Translated: CATFNGTGTGGYTF.